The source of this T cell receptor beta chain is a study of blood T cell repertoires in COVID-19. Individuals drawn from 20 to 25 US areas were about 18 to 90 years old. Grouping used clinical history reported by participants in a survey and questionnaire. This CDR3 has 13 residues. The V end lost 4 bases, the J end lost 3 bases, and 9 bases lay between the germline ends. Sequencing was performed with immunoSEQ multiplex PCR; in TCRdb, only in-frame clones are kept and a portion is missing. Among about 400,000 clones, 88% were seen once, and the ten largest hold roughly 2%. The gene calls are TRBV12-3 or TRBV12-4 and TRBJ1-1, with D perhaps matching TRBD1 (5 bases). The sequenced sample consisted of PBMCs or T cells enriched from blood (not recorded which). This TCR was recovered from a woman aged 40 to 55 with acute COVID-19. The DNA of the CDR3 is TGTGCCAGCAGTTCGGGAGGGGACACTGAAGCTTTCTTT. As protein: CASSSGGDTEAFF.